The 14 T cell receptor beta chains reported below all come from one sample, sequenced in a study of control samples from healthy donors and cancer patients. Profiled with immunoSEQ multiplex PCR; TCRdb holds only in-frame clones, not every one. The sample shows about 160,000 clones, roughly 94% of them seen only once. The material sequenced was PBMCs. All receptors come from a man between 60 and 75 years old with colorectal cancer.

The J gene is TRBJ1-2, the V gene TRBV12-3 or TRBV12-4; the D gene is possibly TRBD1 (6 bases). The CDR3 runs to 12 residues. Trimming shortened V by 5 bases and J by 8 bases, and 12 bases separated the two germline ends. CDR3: CASSPNRVGYTF. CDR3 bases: TGTGCCAGCAGTCCGAACAGGGTGGGCTACACCTTC.

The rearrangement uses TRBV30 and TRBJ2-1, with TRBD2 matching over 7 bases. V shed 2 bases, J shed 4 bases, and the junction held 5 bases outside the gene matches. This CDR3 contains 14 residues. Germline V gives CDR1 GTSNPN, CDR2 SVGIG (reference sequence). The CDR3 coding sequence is TGTGCCTGGAGTCGTGGGGGGGGTTACAATGAGCAGTTCTTC. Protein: CAWSRGGGYNEQFF.

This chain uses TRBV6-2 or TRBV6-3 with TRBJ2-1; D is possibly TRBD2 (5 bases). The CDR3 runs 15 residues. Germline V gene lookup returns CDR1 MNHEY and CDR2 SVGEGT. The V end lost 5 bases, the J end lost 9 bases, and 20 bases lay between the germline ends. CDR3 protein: CASSRAGLPATEQFF. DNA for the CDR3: TGTGCCAGCAGTCGGGCCGGACTCCCTGCCACTGAGCAGTTCTTC.

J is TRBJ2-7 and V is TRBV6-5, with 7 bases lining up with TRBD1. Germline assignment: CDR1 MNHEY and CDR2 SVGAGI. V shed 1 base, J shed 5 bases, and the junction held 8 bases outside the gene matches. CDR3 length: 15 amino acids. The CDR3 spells CASSYLQGIRDEQYF. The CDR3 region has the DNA TGTGCCAGCAGTTACTTACAGGGGATTCGGGACGAGCAGTACTTC.

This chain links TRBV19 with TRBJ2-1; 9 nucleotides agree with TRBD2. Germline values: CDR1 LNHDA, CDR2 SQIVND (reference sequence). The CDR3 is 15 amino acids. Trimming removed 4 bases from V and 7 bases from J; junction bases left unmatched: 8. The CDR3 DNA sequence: TGTGCCAGTAGTACCAGCGGGGGGCCGGGGAATGAGCAGTTCTTC. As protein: CASSTSGGPGNEQFF.

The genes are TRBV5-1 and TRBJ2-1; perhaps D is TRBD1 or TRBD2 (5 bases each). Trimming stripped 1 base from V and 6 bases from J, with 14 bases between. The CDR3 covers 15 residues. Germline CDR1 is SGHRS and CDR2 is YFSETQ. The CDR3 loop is CASSLKRGSANEQFF. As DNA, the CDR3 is TGCGCCAGCAGCTTGAAGAGGGGTAGCGCCAATGAGCAGTTCTTC. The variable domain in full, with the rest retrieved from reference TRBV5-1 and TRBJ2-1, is KAGVTQTPRYLIKTRGQQVTLSCSPISGHRSVSWYQQTPGQGLQFLFEYFSETQRNKGNFPGRFSGRQFSNSRSEMNVSTLELGDSALYLCASSLKRGSANEQFFGPGTRLTVL.

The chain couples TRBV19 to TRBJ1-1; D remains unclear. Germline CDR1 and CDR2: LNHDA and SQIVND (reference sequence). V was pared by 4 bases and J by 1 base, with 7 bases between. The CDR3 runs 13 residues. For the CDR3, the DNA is TGTGCCAGTAGTAGGGCCCAGAACACTGAAGCTTTCTTT. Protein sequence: CASSRAQNTEAFF. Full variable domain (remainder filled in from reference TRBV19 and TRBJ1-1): DGGITQSPKYLFRKEGQNVTLSCEQNLNHDAMYWYRQDPGQGLRLIYYSQIVNDFQKGDIAEGYSVSREKKESFPLTVTSAQKNPTAFYLCASSRAQNTEAFFGQGTRLTVV.

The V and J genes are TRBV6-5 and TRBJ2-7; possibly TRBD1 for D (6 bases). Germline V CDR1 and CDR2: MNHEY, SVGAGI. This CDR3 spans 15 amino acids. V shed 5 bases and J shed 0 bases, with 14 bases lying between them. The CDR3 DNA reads TGTGCCAGCAGTAAATTTGGGGACACCTCCTACGAGCAGTACTTC. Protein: CASSKFGDTSYEQYF.

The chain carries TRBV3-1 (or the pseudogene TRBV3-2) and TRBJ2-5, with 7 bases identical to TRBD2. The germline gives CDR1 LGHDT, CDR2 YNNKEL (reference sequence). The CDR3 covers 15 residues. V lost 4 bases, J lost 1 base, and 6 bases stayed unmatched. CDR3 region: CASSRYGGGQETQYF. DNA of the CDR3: TGTGCCAGCAGCCGTTATGGCGGGGGCCAAGAGACCCAGTACTTC.

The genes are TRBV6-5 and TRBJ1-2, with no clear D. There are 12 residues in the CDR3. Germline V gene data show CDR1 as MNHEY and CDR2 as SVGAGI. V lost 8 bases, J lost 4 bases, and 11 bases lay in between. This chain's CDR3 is CASRSLLYGYTF. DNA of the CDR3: TGTGCCAGCCGGTCCCTTCTCTATGGCTACACCTTC.

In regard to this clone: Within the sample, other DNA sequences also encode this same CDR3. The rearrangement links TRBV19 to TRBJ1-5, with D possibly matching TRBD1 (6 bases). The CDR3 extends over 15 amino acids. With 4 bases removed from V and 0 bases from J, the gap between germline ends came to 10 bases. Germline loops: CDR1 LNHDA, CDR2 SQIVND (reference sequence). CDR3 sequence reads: CASSNRAYSNQPQHF. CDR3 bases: TGTGCCAGTAGTAACAGGGCCTATAGCAATCAGCCCCAGCATTTT.

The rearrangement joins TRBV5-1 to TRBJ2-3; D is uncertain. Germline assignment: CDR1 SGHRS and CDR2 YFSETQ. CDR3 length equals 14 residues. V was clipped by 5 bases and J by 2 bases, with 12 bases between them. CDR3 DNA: TGCGCCAGCAGAACATCGTCTCTCACAGATACGCAGTATTTT. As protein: CASRTSSLTDTQYF.

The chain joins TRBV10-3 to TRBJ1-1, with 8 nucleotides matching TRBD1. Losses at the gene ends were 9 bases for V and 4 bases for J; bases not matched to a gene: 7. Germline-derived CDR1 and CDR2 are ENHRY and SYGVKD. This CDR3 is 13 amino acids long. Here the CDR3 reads CAITGGTGTEAFF. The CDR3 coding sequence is TGTGCCATTACCGGGGGGACAGGCACTGAAGCTTTCTTT.

This CDR3 reads CASPGSSGNTIYF. The DNA of the CDR3 is TGTGCCAGCCCGGGGAGCTCTGGAAACACCATATATTTT. The J gene is TRBJ1-3, the V gene TRBV7-9; D is undetermined. The CDR3 is made up of 13 amino acids. Germline CDR1 SEHNR, CDR2 FQNEAQ (reference sequence). Trimming shortened V by 8 bases and J by 0 bases, and 8 bases separated the two germline ends.